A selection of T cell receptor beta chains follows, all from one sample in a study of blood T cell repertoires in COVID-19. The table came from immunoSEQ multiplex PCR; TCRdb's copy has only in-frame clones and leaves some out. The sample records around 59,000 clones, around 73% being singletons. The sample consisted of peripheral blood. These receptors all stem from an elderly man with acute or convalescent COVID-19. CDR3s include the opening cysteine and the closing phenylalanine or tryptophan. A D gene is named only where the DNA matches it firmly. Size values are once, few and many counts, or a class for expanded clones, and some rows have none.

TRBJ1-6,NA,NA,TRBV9,TGTGCCAGCAGCGTCGGACTGATTAATTCACCCCTCCACTTT,CASSVGLINSPLHF
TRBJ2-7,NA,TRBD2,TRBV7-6,TGTGCCAGCAGCCTGGCTAGCGGGGGTTACGAGCAGTACTTC,CASSLASGGYEQYF
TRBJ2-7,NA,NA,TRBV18,TGTGCCAGCTCACCACAAGGGGTTGCCTACGAGCAGTACTTC,CASSPQGVAYEQYF
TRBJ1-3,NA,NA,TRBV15,TGTGCCACCAGCACACGACAGCTTGGAAACACCATATATTTT,CATSTRQLGNTIYF
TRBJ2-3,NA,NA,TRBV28,TGTGCCAGCAGCCCAGGGTTACTTAGCACAGATACGCAGTATTTT,CASSPGLLSTDTQYF
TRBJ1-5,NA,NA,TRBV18,TGTGCCAGCTCACCACAGCGTGATCAGCCCCAGCATTTT,CASSPQRDQPQHF
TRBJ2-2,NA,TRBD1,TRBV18,TGTGCCAGCTCACCAGCACTTCGGGACAGGGCCACCGGGGAGCTGTTTTTT,CASSPALRDRATGELFF
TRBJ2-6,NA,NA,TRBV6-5,TGTGCCAGCAGTTACACCGACAGGACTGGGGCCAACGTCCTGACTTTC,CASSYTDRTGANVLTF
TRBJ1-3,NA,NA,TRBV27,TGTGCCAGCAGTTTATCGGGGGGAATAGGAAACACCATATATTTT,CASSLSGGIGNTIYF
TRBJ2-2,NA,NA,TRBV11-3,TGTGCCAGCAGCTCCGACATGGTCGGGGAGCTGTTTTTT,CASSSDMVGELFF
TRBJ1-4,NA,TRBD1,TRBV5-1,TGCGCCAGCAGCTTGGGAAGGACAGGGGGTACGGAAAAACTGTTTTTT,CASSLGRTGGTEKLFF
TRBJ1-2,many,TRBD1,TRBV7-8,TGTGCCAGCAGCGACCGGACAGGGATCGCGGATGGCTACACCTTC,CASSDRTGIADGYTF
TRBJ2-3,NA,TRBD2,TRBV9,TGTGCCAGCAGCGCGAGCGGGAGCGGTACAGATACGCAGTATTTT,CASSASGSGTDTQYF
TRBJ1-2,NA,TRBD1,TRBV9,TGTGCCAGCAGCGTAAATCCCGGACAGGGGGCAGACGGCTACACCTTC,CASSVNPGQGADGYTF
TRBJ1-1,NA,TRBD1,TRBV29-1,TGCAGCGTCCACAGGGGGGTCGGTGAAGCTTTCTTT,CSVHRGVGEAFF
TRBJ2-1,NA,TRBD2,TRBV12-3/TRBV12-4,TGTGCCAGCAGTCAGGGACTAGCGAGGGAGCAGTTCTTC,CASSQGLAREQFF
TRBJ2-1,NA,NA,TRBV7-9,TGTGCCAGCAGCGTCCGACTAGGCACCTACAATGAGCAGTTCTTC,CASSVRLGTYNEQFF
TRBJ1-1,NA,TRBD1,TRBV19,TGTGCCAGTATATCGAGGGCCGGGACAGGGCCCCGGGGGATGAACACTGAAGCTTTCTTT,CASISRAGTGPRGMNTEAFF
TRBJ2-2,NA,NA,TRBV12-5,TGTGCTAGTGGTTCCGGAGCAAACACCGGGGAGCTGTTTTTT,CASGSGANTGELFF
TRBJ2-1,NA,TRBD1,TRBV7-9,TGTGCCAGCAGTTGGGACAGGGGGGTTCACAATGAGCAGTTCTTC,CASSWDRGVHNEQFF
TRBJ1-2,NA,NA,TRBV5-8,TGTGCCAGCACCTGGGGGCAGGCAGCCTATGGCTACACCTTC,CASTWGQAAYGYTF
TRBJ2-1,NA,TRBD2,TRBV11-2,TGTGCCAGCAGCCTCCGACTAGCGGGAGGATCGAGCTCCTACAATGAGCAGTTCTTC,CASSLRLAGGSSSYNEQFF
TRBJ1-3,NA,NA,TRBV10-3,TGTGCCATCAGTGAGAATTACTCTGGAAACACCATATATTTT,CAISENYSGNTIYF
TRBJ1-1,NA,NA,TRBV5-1,TGCGCCAGCAGCCCCGGAGGGCTGAACACTGAAGCTTTCTTT,CASSPGGLNTEAFF
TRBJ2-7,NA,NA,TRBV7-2,TGTGCCAGCAGCTTAGAGGCAGGTTACTACGAGCAGTACTTC,CASSLEAGYYEQYF
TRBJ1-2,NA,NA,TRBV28,TGTGCCAGCAGTTTATCCGGGGGGCTCGATGACACCTTC,CASSLSGGLDDTF
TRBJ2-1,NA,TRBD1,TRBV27,TGTGCCAGCAGTCCGCGAACCGGGACAGGGTATAGTGAGCAGTTCTTC,CASSPRTGTGYSEQFF
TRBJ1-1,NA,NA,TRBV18,TGTGCCAGCTCACCCCCGGGGGGCGCCTGGTTAGCTTTCTTT,CASSPPGGAWLAFF
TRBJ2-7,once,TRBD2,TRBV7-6,TGTGCCAGCAGTCGGACTAGCGGGGCCTACGAGCAGTACTTC,CASSRTSGAYEQYF
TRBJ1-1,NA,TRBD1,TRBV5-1,TGCGCCAGCAGCTTGCCCAGGACAGGGGGGGTGAACACTGAAGCTTTCTTT,CASSLPRTGGVNTEAFF
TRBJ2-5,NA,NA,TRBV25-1,TGTGCCAGCAGTGAATACCCGTACCAAGAGACCCAGTACTTC,CASSEYPYQETQYF
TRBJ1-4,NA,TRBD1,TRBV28,TGTGCCAGCCGAGCGACAGGGACAAATGAAAAACTGTTTTTT,CASRATGTNEKLFF
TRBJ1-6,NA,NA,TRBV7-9,TGTGCCAGCAGCTTACAGGGGTCGGATTCACCCCTCCACTTT,CASSLQGSDSPLHF
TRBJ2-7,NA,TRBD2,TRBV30,TGTGCCTGGAGGTGGGACTACGGCGGCGAGCAGTACTTC,CAWRWDYGGEQYF
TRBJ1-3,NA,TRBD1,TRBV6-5,TGTGCCAGCGCCCGAGGGGGCAGCGGAAACACCATATATTTT,CASARGGSGNTIYF
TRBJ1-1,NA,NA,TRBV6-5,TGTGCCAGCAGTCCCAGGGAGGGGGTGATTACTGAAGCTTTCTTT,CASSPREGVITEAFF
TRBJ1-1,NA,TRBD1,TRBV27,TGTGCCAGCAGTTTTCAAGGACAGGGGGTCAACACTGAAGCTTTCTTT,CASSFQGQGVNTEAFF
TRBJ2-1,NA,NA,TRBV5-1,TGCGCCAGCAGCTTGGCCTGGGGGCCGAGCTCCTACAATGAGCAGTTCTTC,CASSLAWGPSSYNEQFF
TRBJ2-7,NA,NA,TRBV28,TGTGCCAGCAGCCTCACCTCGGCCTACGAGCAGTACTTC,CASSLTSAYEQYF
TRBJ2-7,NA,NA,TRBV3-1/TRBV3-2,TGTGCCAGCAGCCAGCGGGGCTACGAGCAGTACTTC,CASSQRGYEQYF
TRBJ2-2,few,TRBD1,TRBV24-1,TGTGCCACCAGTGATCCCGGGACAGGGCCCGTTGGGGAGCTGTTTTTT,CATSDPGTGPVGELFF
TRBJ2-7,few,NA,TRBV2,TGTGCCAGCAGTGTTGCGGGACGGGGAGAGCAGTACTTC,CASSVAGRGEQYF
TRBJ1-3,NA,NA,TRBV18,TGTGCCAGCTCACGTGGGACAGGAAACACCATATATTTT,CASSRGTGNTIYF
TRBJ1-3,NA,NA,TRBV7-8,TGTGCCAGCAGCTCCGGGTCAACGGGAAACACCATATATTTT,CASSSGSTGNTIYF